This T cell receptor (beta chain) is drawn from a study of cytomegalovirus exposure and HLA in healthy donors. Regarding donors, all were healthy bone marrow donors. On this clone: Its antigen is unknown.

The CDR3 covers 17 residues. V shed 1 base and J 2 bases; nucleotides not matched to a gene: 9. Germline V gene lookup returns CDR1 LNHNV and CDR2 YYDKDF (reference sequence). The PCR employed 60 Vbeta primers together with 13 Jbeta primers. Here immunoSEQ multiplex PCR was the method, and the copy in TCRdb shows in-frame clones only, minus some. The repertoire holds roughly 150,000 clones, with approximately 80% as singletons. Points from the study as a whole: Later analysis identified a missense DCLRE1C variant that was linked to TCR beta V- and J-gene trimming. A further, later analysis showed that HLA-associated TCR beta chains (compared with equally common others) were more clonally expanded.

The sequence was obtained from a woman aged 40 to 49 in good health and CMV-seropositive. The sample comprised PBMCs. This chain joins TRBV15 and TRBJ2-5; 8 bases are a match to TRBD2. CDR3 nucleotides: TGTGCCACCAGCAGAGGGGCGCGGGAGGCAGCACAAGAGACCCAGTACTTC. It yields the protein CATSRGAREAAQETQYF.